The 21 T cell receptor beta chains given below trace back to one sample, sequenced in a study of T-cell memory formation after mild COVID-19. TCRdb redid the calling of the 5' RACE reads with MiXCR, one entry per CDR3 protein. The sample has 35,000 to 50,000 distinct CDR3 sequences, 8% to 10% seen once. Sequences were obtained from PBMCs or a T cell subset sorted from them (not recorded which). These receptors all come from an adult woman who had mild COVID-19 (a few samples of this study predate the infection). Cell type and time point are not known.

A few counts support this clonotype. J is TRBJ2-5 and V is TRBV20-1, with unresolved D. Deletions cut 4 bases from V and 0 bases from J, with 0 bases between. Germline values: CDR1 DFQATT, CDR2 SNEGSKA (reference sequence). The CDR3 sequence is 10 residues long. In nucleotides, the CDR3 is TGCAGTGCTAACCAAGAGACCCAGTACTTC. Translated: CSANQETQYF.

CDR3 in amino acids: CASSFWGGRVTGELFF. The CDR3, as DNA: TGTGCCAGCAGTTTTTGGGGCGGGAGAGTCACCGGGGAGCTGTTTTTT. This chain uses TRBV12-3 or TRBV12-4 with TRBJ2-2; TRBD2 matches 7 bases. Trimming took 3 bases from V and 4 from J; bases not matched to a gene: 8. The CDR3 is 16 amino acids.

The chain recombines TRBV6-2 or TRBV6-3 with TRBJ1-2; D is possibly TRBD1 (5 bases). Trimming shortened V by 2 bases and J by 7 bases, and 20 bases separated the two germline ends. Per the germline V gene, CDR1 is MNHEY and CDR2 is SVGEGT. The CDR3 extends over 16 amino acids. The CDR3, as DNA: TGTGCCAGCAGTTACAGGATCACAGGTCCGATATCTGGCTACACCTTC. Residues: CASSYRITGPISGYTF.

Only a few counts were recorded for this clonotype. This chain links TRBV30 with TRBJ1-1; D may be TRBD1 (5 bases). Germline loops: CDR1 GTSNPN, CDR2 SVGIG (reference sequence). The CDR3 runs 18 residues. V lost 0 bases and J 0 bases, leaving 20 bases between the germline ends. CDR3 bases: TGTGCCTGGAGTGTATTATCAGGGACGCCCTTCATGAACACTGAAGCTTTCTTT. As protein: CAWSVLSGTPFMNTEAFF.

This chain links TRBV7-9 with TRBJ2-2; D remains ambiguous. Per the germline V gene, CDR1 is SEHNR and CDR2 is FQNEAQ (reference sequence). The CDR3 has 14 amino acids. V was trimmed by 1 base and J by 4 bases, leaving 7 bases between them. Here the CDR3 reads CASSLGRITGELFF. The DNA of the CDR3 is TGTGCCAGCAGCTTAGGAAGAATCACCGGGGAGCTGTTTTTT.

The chain links TRBV6-1 to TRBJ2-3, with TRBD2 matching 13 bases. The CDR3 has 14 residues. Per germline, CDR1 MNHNS and CDR2 SASEGT. V trimming: 11 bases; J trimming: 1 base; junction bases outside the gene matches: 3. CDR3 sequence reads: CAATSGGGTDTQYF. CDR3 nucleotides: TGTGCCGCTACTAGCGGGGGGGGCACAGATACGCAGTATTTT.

This clonotype has just a few counts. One junction end does not reproduce the germline sequence, and a read error may be involved. This sequence joins TRBV12-3 or TRBV12-4 and TRBJ2-5; D gene uncertain. This CDR3 comprises 16 residues. CDR3 sequence: CASRLGSRPNQETQYF. CDR3 nucleotide sequence: TGTGCCAGCAGATTAGGGTCCAGGCCCAACCAAGAGACCCAGTACTTC.

The chain links TRBV29-1 to TRBJ1-5; D is ambiguous. Germline values: CDR1 SQVTM, CDR2 ANQGSEA. Trimming removed 4 bases from V and 2 bases from J, with 9 bases in between. This CDR3 contains 13 residues. This CDR3 reads CSVGEGGNQPQHF. In nucleotides, the CDR3 is TGCAGCGTTGGTGAGGGTGGCAATCAGCCCCAGCATTTT.

The chain employs TRBV12-3 or TRBV12-4 and TRBJ2-1; TRBD2 matches 9 bases. J gave up 2 bases and V 9 bases, and 5 bases lay outside the gene matches. The CDR3 sequence is 14 residues long. The CDR3, as DNA: TGTGCCAGTCTCCTAGCGGGGCCCTACAATGAGCAGTTCTTC. This gives the protein CASLLAGPYNEQFF.

This clonotype was seen more than once but under ten times. This chain links TRBV6-2 or TRBV6-3 with TRBJ1-5; D remains unclear. This CDR3 contains 13 residues. Germline CDR1 reads MNHEY; CDR2 reads SVGEGT. V lost 11 bases, J lost 0 bases, and 11 bases lay in between. The DNA of the CDR3 is TGTGCCTGCGTCCGCGCTAGCAATCAGCCCCAGCATTTT. This sequence encodes CACVRASNQPQHF.

This clonotype was counted at least ten times. This chain connects TRBV20-1 to TRBJ2-7, with D possibly TRBD1 on 7 matching bases. Germline V gene data show CDR1 as DFQATT and CDR2 as SNEGSKA (reference sequence). V lost 5 bases and J 8 bases, leaving 22 bases between the germline ends. The length of the CDR3 is 14 residues. CDR3 sequence (DNA): TGCAGTGCTGAGGGGGCCAGGGAGGCAAGGAAGCAGTACTTC. Protein product: CSAEGAREARKQYF.

The V gene is TRBV7-3, the J gene TRBJ2-1; D is tentatively TRBD1 or TRBD2 (5 bases each). The CDR3 loop spans 14 amino acids. V was clipped by 1 base and J by 10 bases, with 14 bases between them. Looked up from germline, CDR1 is SGHTA and CDR2 is FQGTGA. CDR3 loop: CASSLRDGHGEQFF. CDR3 DNA sequence: TGTGCCAGCAGCTTAAGGGACGGGCATGGCGAGCAGTTCTTC.

This clonotype was detected a few times. V is TRBV20-1 and J is TRBJ2-1; TRBD2 matches at 7 bases. Per the germline V gene, CDR1 is DFQATT and CDR2 is SNEGSKA (reference sequence). The CDR3 consists of 20 residues. Trimming removed 1 base from V and 0 bases from J; junction bases left unmatched: 18. Here the CDR3 DNA reads TGCAGTGCTAGAGTTGCTCGGACTAGAATGACCCAGAGCTCCTACAATGAGCAGTTCTTC. Protein sequence: CSARVARTRMTQSSYNEQFF.

The chain carries TRBV12-3 or TRBV12-4 and TRBJ2-5; no clear D. Between the trimmed V and J ends, which lost 0 bases and 7 bases, there was a span of 12 bases. The CDR3 extends over 14 amino acids. For the CDR3, the DNA is TGTGCCAGCAGTTTAGCGCGCAAAATCGGGACCCAGTACTTC. Its protein product is CASSLARKIGTQYF.

This clonotype was seen at least ten times. This chain joins TRBV2 and TRBJ1-1; D possibly corresponds to TRBD1 (5 bases). Germline V gene lookup returns CDR1 SNHLY and CDR2 FYNNEI. The CDR3 consists of 17 residues. V was pared by 6 bases and J by 1 base, with 21 bases between. The CDR3: CASSPVATDGANTEAFF. The CDR3 nucleotides read TGTGCCAGCAGCCCCGTAGCAACAGATGGGGCGAACACTGAAGCTTTCTTT.

This clonotype was counted at least ten times. The V and J genes are TRBV7-2 and TRBJ1-5; D remains ambiguous. This CDR3 is built from 13 residues. V was cut by 1 base and J by 3 bases, with 4 bases left in between. From germline, CDR1 is SGHTA and CDR2 FQGNSA. The CDR3 reads CASSLDPNQPQHF. The DNA for the CDR3 is TGTGCCAGCAGCTTAGACCCCAATCAGCCCCAGCATTTT.

In this sample, this clonotype turned up many times. V usage is TRBV30 and J usage is TRBJ2-5, with D tentatively TRBD2 (5 bases). Germline loops: CDR1 GTSNPN, CDR2 SVGIG (reference sequence). The CDR3 is made up of 13 amino acids. V lost 0 bases and J 2 bases, leaving 7 bases between the germline ends. The DNA of the CDR3 is TGTGCCTGGAGTGTACGAGGGCAAGAGACCCAGTACTTC. Its protein is CAWSVRGQETQYF. Complete variable domain (other parts from reference TRBV30 and TRBJ2-5): SQTIHQWPATLVQPVGSPLSLECTVEGTSNPNLYWYRQAAGRGLQLLFYSVGIGQISSEVPQNLSASRPQDRQFILSSKKLLLSDSGFYLCAWSVRGQETQYFGPGTRLLVL.

This clonotype has a handful of counts. V and J are TRBV30 and TRBJ2-3; possible D gene TRBD2, 6 bases. V was clipped by 0 bases and J by 4 bases, with 14 bases between them. This CDR3 contains 15 residues. Germline V gene sequence: CDR1 GTSNPN, CDR2 SVGIG (reference sequence). The CDR3: CAWSVNAGLADTQYF. CDR3 DNA sequence: TGTGCCTGGAGTGTAAACGCGGGGCTGGCAGATACGCAGTATTTT.

This clonotype has ten or more counts. This chain uses TRBV20-1 with TRBJ2-1, with a tentative D call TRBD2 (8 bases). This CDR3 region has 18 residues. V lost 2 bases, J lost 4 bases, and 24 bases lay in between. Germline values: CDR1 DFQATT, CDR2 SNEGSKA (reference sequence). CDR3 coding DNA: TGCAGTGCTAGAAGGGGGCAAGCTAGCGGGCACCTGTACAATGAGCAGTTCTTC. It specifies CSARRGQASGHLYNEQFF.

This clonotype has at least ten counts. The genes are TRBV7-9 and TRBJ1-2; D gene unclear. Germline V gene data show CDR1 as SEHNR and CDR2 as FQNEAQ (reference sequence). The CDR3 contains 13 residues. Trimming shortened V by 1 base and J by 12 bases, and 15 bases separated the two germline ends. CDR3 bases: TGTGCCAGCAGCTTAGGACATACTCCCGCTCACACCTTC. This translates into CASSLGHTPAHTF.

This rearrangement joins TRBV18 to TRBJ2-1; D uncertain. V was trimmed by 2 bases and J by 10 bases, leaving 9 bases between them. Germline V gives CDR1 KGHSH, CDR2 LQKENI. This CDR3 region has 12 residues. CDR3 residues: CASSPGFTEQFF. CDR3 bases: TGTGCCAGCTCACCAGGTTTCACGGAGCAGTTCTTC.